A single T cell receptor beta chain is shown here with its context. What it recognizes is unknown. The CDR3 consists of 16 residues. From germline, CDR1 is SGDLS and CDR2 YYNGEE. V lost 0 bases and J 3 bases, leaving 10 bases between the germline ends. This entry belongs to a study of Ad26.COV2.S vaccination and SARS-CoV-2 variants. Study-wide context: It was the COV1001 Ad26.COV2.S trial arm that included the donor.

The repertoire was sequenced with immunoSEQ multiplex PCR; TCRdb's copy has only in-frame clones and lacks some. The data hold about 350,000 clones, with approximately 90% observed a single time. Treatment reported: roughly 18 received Ad26.COV2.S at low or high dose, single or two shots; a few received placebo; per-sample allocation not given. Following the first vaccine or placebo injection, samples were taken on day 63. Ad26.COV2.S expressed prefusion-stabilized spike from the original Wuhan strain. General observations from the study: From the TCR breadth and depth analyses, total T cell responses may have been underestimated.

The chain has TRBV9 and TRBJ2-6; tentative D call: TRBD1 (5 bases). Sequenced material: peripheral blood, taken in a trial of Ad26.COV2.S vaccine versus placebo. The TCR sequence derives from a person between 18 and 65 years old who received the Ad26.COV2.S COVID-19 vaccine or a placebo. CDR3 coding DNA: TGTGCCAGCAGCGTAGAAGGGGTTTTTGGGGCCAACGTCCTGACTTTC. Protein product: CASSVEGVFGANVLTF.